This section outlines one T cell receptor beta chain sequence together with its context. Antigen unknown. The CDR3 spans 10 residues. Germline loops: CDR1 MGHDK, CDR2 SYGVNS. The V end was cut by 2 bases, the J end by 8 bases, with 3 bases between. The data were obtained in a study of CD8 T cells in ankylosing spondylitis. Study-wide findings and caveats: Reactive arthritis synovial fluid and blood were previously reported to contain some motif variants.

Each CDR3 protein is one row after TCRdb ran MiXCR on the 5' RACE reads. The sample lists over 130,000 distinct CDR3 sequences; around 43% were seen once. The sequenced sample was synovial fluid, either unsorted or a sorted T cell fraction (not recorded which). This TCR derives from a male donor with ankylosing spondylitis. The V gene is TRBV25-1, the J gene TRBJ1-2; D remains unclear. CDR3 bases: TGTGCCAGCAGTGAAGAAGGCTACACCTTC. Residues: CASSEEGYTF.